This T cell receptor (beta chain) appears in the sequencing data of a study of blood T cell repertoires in COVID-19. Turning to the study itself: Specimens from acute and convalescent COVID-19 originated in the United States, Italy and Spain. T cells, B-cell-depleted T cells, or PBMCs supplied cDNA or gDNA.

Germline V gives CDR1 SGHAT, CDR2 FQNNGV. The ends lost 3 bases at V and 7 bases at J; junction bases unmatched: 8. The CDR3 runs to 14 residues. In the authors' workflow: Amplification of reference gene primers provided the estimated nucleated cell counts. The table came from immunoSEQ multiplex PCR; TCRdb's copy has only in-frame clones and leaves some out. V and J calls and clone size are copied from that table; D and trimming were computed from the DNA. Among 190,000 or so clones, about nine tenths were seen once, and the ten largest hold 0.7% to 0.8%. This clonotype was obtained from a woman in her sixties or seventies with acute or convalescent COVID-19. Sequencing was performed on peripheral blood. The gene calls are TRBV11-2 and TRBJ2-7; TRBD1 aligns across 8 bases. The CDR3 sequence is CASSFRDRSGEQYF. CDR3 bases: TGTGCCAGCAGCTTCCGGGACAGGTCAGGGGAGCAGTACTTC.